One and the same sample provided the 8 T cell receptor beta chains below, sequenced in a study of patients and donors after allogeneic stem cell transplantation. Each CDR3 protein gets one entry after TCRdb re-called the RT-PCR reads with MiXCR. The sample holds roughly 880,000 distinct CDR3 sequences, approximately 19% seen once. The sequenced material came from blood, either unsorted or a sorted T cell fraction (not recorded which). The origin of the receptors is a human donor who was either an allogeneic HSCT recipient or a stem cell or donor lymphocyte infusion donor (not recorded which). It is not recorded whose cells these are; they may come from a transplant donor.

This clonotype was observed a few times. CDR3 loop: CASSLYGGQVYGYTF. The CDR3 nucleotides read TGTGCCAGCAGCTTATACGGGGGGCAGGTCTATGGCTACACCTTC. The chain is built from TRBV7-8 and TRBJ1-2, with TRBD1 as a possible D gene (6 bases). The ends were cut back, 2 bases at V and 4 bases at J, with 14 bases in the middle. CDR3 length: 15 residues. CDR1 SGHVS and CDR2 FQNEAQ come from the germline V gene.

V is TRBV2 and J is TRBJ2-2, with D perhaps matching TRBD1 (6 bases). The V end was cut by 4 bases, the J end by 6 bases, with 15 bases between. The CDR3 is 15 amino acids. Germline CDR1 is SNHLY and CDR2 is FYNNEI. DNA of the CDR3: TGTGCCAGCAGTGGAGACCCCAGGGGAGCCGGGGAGCTGTTTTTT. Encoded protein: CASSGDPRGAGELFF. The entire variable domain, with the rest obtained from reference TRBV2 and TRBJ2-2, is as follows: EPEVTQTPSHQVTQMGQEVILRCVPISNHLYFYWYRQILGQKVEFLVSFYNNEISEKSEIFDDQFSVERPDGSNFTLKIRSTKLEDSAMYFCASSGDPRGAGELFFGEGSRLTVL.

The chain recombines TRBV5-1 with TRBJ1-1, with 10 bases that match TRBD1. V was pared by 3 bases and J by 2 bases, with 7 bases of the junction left unmatched. The CDR3 is 16 residues long. Germline CDR1 reads SGHRS; CDR2 reads YFSETQ. Here the CDR3 reads CASSSGQGMFNTEAFF. The CDR3 bases are TGCGCCAGCAGCTCGGGACAGGGGATGTTTAACACTGAAGCTTTCTTT.

Many counts were recorded for this clonotype. The DNA of the CDR3 is TGTGCCAGCAGCTTAACCCAGCTACACAATGAGCAGTTCTTC. Translation: CASSLTQLHNEQFF. The V call is TRBV7-3, the J call TRBJ2-1, with no clear D. The CDR3 contains 14 residues. Trimming pared 0 bases from V and 5 bases from J, leaving 8 bases between. Germline values: CDR1 SGHTA, CDR2 FQGTGA.

This chain joins TRBV30 and TRBJ1-1, with TRBD1 matching 9 bases. Looked up from germline, CDR1 is GTSNPN and CDR2 is SVGIG (reference sequence). V trimming: 0 bases; J trimming: 11 bases; junction bases outside the gene matches: 4. This CDR3 contains 12 residues. CDR3 region: CAWSVKGTGAFF. In DNA form, the CDR3 reads TGTGCCTGGAGTGTCAAAGGGACAGGGGCTTTCTTT.

This clonotype was seen a handful of times. The chain recombines TRBV30 with TRBJ1-1, with D uncertain. CDR3 length: 13 residues. Per the germline V gene, CDR1 is GTSNPN and CDR2 is SVGIG (reference sequence). V was shortened by 0 bases and J by 1 base, with 6 bases between the two germline ends. The DNA for the CDR3 is TGTGCCTGGAGTGTTTACGGGAACACTGAAGCTTTCTTT. It translates to CAWSVYGNTEAFF.

The CDR3 here is CASSLGVLGTDTQYF. The CDR3 nucleotides are TGTGCCAGCAGTTTGGGGGTCCTCGGCACAGATACGCAGTATTTT. The gene calls are TRBV12-3 or TRBV12-4 and TRBJ2-3; the D call may be TRBD1 or TRBD2 (5 bases each). V lost 3 bases to trimming and J lost 1 base, with 11 bases between them. The CDR3 consists of 15 residues.

V gene TRBV29-1 combines with J gene TRBJ2-3; D unresolved. The CDR3 is 13 residues long. The V and J ends lost 4 bases and 2 bases respectively, with 10 bases between them. Germline CDR1 reads SQVTM; CDR2 reads ANQGSEA. The CDR3 here is CSVGLGNTDTQYF. In DNA, the CDR3 is TGCAGCGTTGGTCTGGGAAACACAGATACGCAGTATTTT.